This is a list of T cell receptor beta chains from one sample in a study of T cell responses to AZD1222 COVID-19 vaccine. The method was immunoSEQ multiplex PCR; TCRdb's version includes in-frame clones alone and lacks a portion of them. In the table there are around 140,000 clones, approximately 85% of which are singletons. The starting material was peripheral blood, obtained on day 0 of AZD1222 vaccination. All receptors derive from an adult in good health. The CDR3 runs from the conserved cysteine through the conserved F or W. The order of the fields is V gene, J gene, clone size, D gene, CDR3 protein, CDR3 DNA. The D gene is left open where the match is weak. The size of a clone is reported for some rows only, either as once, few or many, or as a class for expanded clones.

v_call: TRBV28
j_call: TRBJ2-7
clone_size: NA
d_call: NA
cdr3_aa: CASSGGLGQTYEQYF
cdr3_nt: TGTGCCAGCAGTGGGGGGCTGGGTCAGACGTACGAGCAGTACTTC

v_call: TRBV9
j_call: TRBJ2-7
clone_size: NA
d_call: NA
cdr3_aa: CASSQEGSYEQYF
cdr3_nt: TGTGCCAGCAGCCAAGAAGGCTCCTACGAGCAGTACTTC

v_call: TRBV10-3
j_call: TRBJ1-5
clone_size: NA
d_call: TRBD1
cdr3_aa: CAISESTGEDGNQPQHF
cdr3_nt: TGTGCCATCAGTGAGTCGACAGGGGAGGACGGCAATCAGCCCCAGCATTTT

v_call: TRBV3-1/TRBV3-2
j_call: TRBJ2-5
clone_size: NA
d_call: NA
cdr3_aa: CASSQVGIAAYQETQYF
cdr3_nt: TGTGCCAGCAGCCAAGTTGGAATAGCGGCGTACCAAGAGACCCAGTACTTC

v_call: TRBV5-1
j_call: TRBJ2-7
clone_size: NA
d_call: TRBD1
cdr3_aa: CASSLSGLRDRGYEQYF
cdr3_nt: TGCGCCAGCAGCTTGTCGGGGTTGAGGGACAGGGGCTACGAGCAGTACTTC

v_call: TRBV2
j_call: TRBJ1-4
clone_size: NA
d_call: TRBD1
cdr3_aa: CARSETGQGFEKLFF
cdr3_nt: TGTGCCAGATCAGAAACGGGACAGGGGTTTGAAAAACTGTTTTTT

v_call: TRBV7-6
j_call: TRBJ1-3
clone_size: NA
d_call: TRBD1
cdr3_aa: CASSWGQGNTIYF
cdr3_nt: TGTGCCAGCAGCTGGGGACAGGGAAACACCATATATTTT

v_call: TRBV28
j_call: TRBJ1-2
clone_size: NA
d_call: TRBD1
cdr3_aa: CASSTNRGPFPYGYTF
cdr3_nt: TGTGCCAGCAGTACTAACAGGGGCCCCTTCCCTTATGGCTACACCTTC

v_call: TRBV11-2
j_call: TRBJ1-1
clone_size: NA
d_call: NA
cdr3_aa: CASTGIRGRRIPEAFF
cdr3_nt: TGTGCCAGCACCGGAATTAGGGGCCGGAGAATCCCTGAAGCTTTCTTT

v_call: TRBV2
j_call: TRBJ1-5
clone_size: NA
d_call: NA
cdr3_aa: CASSEGWGDQPQHF
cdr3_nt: TGTGCCAGCAGTGAAGGGTGGGGGGATCAGCCCCAGCATTTT

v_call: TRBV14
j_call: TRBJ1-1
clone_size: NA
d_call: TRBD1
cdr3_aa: CATQGGLNTEAFF
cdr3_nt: TGTGCCACCCAGGGGGGCCTGAACACTGAAGCTTTCTTT

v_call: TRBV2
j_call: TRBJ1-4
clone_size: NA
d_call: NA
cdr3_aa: CASSDTGLDEKLFF
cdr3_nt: TGTGCCAGCAGTGATACAGGGTTGGATGAAAAACTGTTTTTT

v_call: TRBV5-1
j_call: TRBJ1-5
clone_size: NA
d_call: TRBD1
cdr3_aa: CASSLSTGGNQPQHF
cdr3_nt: TGCGCCAGCAGCTTGTCAACAGGGGGAAATCAGCCCCAGCATTTT

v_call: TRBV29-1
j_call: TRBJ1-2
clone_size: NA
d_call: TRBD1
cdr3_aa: CSVGRTGHDGYTF
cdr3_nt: TGCAGCGTTGGTAGGACAGGGCACGATGGCTACACCTTC

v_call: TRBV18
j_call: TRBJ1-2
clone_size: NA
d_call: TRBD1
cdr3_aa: CASSPGTDYGYTF
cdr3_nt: TGTGCCAGCTCACCAGGGACAGACTACGGCTACACCTTC

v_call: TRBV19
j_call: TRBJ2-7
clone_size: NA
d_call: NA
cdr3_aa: CASSYSPFYEQYF
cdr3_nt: TGTGCCAGTAGTTACAGCCCTTTCTACGAGCAGTACTTC

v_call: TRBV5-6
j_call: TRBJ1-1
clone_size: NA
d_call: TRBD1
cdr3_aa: CASSLQGAGTEAFF
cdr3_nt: TGTGCCAGCAGCTTGCAGGGGGCAGGCACTGAAGCTTTCTTT

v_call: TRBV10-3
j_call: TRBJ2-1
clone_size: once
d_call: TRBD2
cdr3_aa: CAMSGTSNYEQFF
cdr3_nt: TGTGCCATGTCCGGGACTAGCAATTATGAGCAGTTCTTC

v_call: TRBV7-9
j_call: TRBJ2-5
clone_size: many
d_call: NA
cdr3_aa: CASTRATEKTQYF
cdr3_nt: TGTGCCAGCACCCGGGCTACGGAAAAGACCCAGTACTTC

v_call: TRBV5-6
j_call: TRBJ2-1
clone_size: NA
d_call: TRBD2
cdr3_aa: CASSLALAGNYNEQFF
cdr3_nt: TGTGCCAGCAGCTTGGCACTAGCGGGAAACTACAATGAGCAGTTCTTC

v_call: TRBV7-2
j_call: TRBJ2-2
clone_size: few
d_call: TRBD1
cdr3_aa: CASSLGQGPAGELFF
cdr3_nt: TGTGCCAGCAGCTTGGGACAGGGTCCCGCCGGGGAGCTGTTTTTT

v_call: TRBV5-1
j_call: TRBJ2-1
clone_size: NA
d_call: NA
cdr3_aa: CASSLEPGEYNEQFF
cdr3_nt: TGCGCCAGCAGCTTGGAGCCAGGGGAATACAATGAGCAGTTCTTC

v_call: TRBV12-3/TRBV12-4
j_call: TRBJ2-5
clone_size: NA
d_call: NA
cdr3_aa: CASSRGGETQYF
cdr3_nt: TGTGCCAGCAGTAGGGGGGGGGAGACCCAGTACTTC

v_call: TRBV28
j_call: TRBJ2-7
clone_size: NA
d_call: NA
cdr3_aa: CASQVMGNSYEQYF
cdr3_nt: TGTGCCAGCCAGGTTATGGGCAACTCCTACGAGCAGTACTTC

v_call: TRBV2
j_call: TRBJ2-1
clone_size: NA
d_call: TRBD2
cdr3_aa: CASKRSGTSGSVRDNEQFF
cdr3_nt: TGTGCCAGCAAGAGGTCCGGGACTAGCGGCTCCGTTCGGGACAATGAGCAGTTCTTC

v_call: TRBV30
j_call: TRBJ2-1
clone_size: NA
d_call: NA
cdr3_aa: CAWRGPRGEQFF
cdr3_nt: TGTGCCTGGAGGGGTCCACGGGGTGAGCAGTTCTTC

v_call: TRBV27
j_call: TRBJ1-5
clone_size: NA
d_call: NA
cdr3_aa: CASSFQGHQPQHF
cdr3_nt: TGTGCCAGCAGTTTTCAGGGTCATCAGCCCCAGCATTTT

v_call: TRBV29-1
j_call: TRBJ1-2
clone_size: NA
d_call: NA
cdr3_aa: CSVDGQGNYGYTF
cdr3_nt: TGCAGCGTTGATGGCCAGGGTAACTATGGCTACACCTTC

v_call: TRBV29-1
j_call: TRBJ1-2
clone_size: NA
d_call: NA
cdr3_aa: CSVENKGENYGYTF
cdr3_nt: TGCAGCGTTGAAAATAAGGGGGAGAACTATGGCTACACCTTC

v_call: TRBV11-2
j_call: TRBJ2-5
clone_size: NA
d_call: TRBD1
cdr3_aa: CASSPGQQETQYF
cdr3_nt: TGTGCCAGCAGCCCGGGACAGCAAGAGACCCAGTACTTC

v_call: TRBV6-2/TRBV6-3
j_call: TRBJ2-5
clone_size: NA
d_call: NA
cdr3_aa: CASSYLLERETQYF
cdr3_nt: TGTGCCAGCAGTTACCTCTTGGAGCGGGAGACCCAGTACTTC

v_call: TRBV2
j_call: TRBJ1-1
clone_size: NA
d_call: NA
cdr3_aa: CASRLAGATEAFF
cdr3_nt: TGTGCCAGCAGACTTGCGGGGGCCACTGAAGCTTTCTTT

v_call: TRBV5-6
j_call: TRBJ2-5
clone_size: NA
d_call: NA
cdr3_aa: CASSFGETQYF
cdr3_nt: TGTGCCAGCAGCTTTGGAGAGACCCAGTACTTC

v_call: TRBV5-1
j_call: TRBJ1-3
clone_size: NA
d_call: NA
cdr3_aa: CASSLNVVASGNTIYF
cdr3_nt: TGCGCCAGCAGCTTGAATGTAGTAGCCTCTGGAAACACCATATATTTT

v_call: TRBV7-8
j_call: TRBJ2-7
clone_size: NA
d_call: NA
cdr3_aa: CASSLRDTYEQYF
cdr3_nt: TGTGCCAGCAGCTTACGCGACACCTACGAGCAGTACTTC

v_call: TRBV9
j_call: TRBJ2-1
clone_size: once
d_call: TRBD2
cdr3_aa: CASSLLGVAGVLNEQFF
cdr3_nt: TGTGCCAGCAGCCTACTCGGGGTAGCGGGAGTTTTGAATGAGCAGTTCTTC

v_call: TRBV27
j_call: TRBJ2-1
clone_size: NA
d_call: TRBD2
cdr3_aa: CASSLSGGYNEQFF
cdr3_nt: TGTGCCAGCAGTTTAAGCGGGGGCTACAATGAGCAGTTCTTC

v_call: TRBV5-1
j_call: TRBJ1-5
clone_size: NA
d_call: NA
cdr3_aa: CASSPIGGGNQPQHF
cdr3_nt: TGCGCCAGCAGCCCTATCGGGGGCGGCAATCAGCCCCAGCATTTT

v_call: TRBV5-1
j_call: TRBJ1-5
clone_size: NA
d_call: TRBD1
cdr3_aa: CASSSTGVGQPQHF
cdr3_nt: TGCGCCAGCAGTTCGACAGGGGTGGGACAGCCCCAGCATTTT

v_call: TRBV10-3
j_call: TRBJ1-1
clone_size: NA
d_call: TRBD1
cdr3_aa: CAISERQGAATEAFF
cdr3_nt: TGTGCCATCAGTGAAAGACAGGGGGCGGCCACTGAAGCTTTCTTT

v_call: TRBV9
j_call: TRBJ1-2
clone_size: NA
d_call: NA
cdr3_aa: CASSVGDGPYGYTF
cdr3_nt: TGTGCCAGCAGCGTAGGTGACGGACCCTATGGCTACACCTTC

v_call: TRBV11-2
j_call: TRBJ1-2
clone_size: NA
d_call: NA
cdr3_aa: CASSPGTLGYTF
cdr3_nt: TGTGCCAGCAGCCCCGGGACGCTTGGCTACACCTTC

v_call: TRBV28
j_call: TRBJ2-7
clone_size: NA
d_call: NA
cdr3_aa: CASRYAGSSYEQYF
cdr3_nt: TGTGCCAGCAGATACGCCGGGAGCTCCTACGAGCAGTACTTC

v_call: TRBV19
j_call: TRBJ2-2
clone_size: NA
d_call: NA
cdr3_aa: CASTRTIPQGAGTGELFF
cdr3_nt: TGTGCCAGTACCCGAACCATCCCCCAGGGTGCGGGCACCGGGGAGCTGTTTTTT

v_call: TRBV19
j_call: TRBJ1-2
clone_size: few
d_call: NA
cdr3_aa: CASNGARERKTNYGYTF
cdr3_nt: TGTGCCAGTAATGGAGCTAGGGAGAGGAAGACTAACTATGGCTACACCTTC

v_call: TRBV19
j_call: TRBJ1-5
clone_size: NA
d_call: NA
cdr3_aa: CASSIGEGVGPQHF
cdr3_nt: TGTGCCAGTAGTATAGGGGAGGGGGTTGGTCCCCAGCATTTT

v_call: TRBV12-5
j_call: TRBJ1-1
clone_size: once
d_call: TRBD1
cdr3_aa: CASGLRQGRVTEAFF
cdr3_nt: TGTGCTAGTGGTTTGAGACAGGGGAGGGTCACTGAAGCTTTCTTT

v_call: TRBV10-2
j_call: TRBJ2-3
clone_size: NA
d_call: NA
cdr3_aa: CATANLWLGVDTQYF
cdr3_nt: TGCGCCACCGCGAACTTATGGCTAGGAGTAGATACGCAGTATTTT